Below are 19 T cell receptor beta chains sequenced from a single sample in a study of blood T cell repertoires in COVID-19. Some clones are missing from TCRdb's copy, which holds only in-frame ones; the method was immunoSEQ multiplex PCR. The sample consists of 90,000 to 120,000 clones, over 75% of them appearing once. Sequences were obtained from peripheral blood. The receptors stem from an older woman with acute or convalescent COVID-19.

CDR3 loop: CASSLEGAPGREQFF. The CDR3 bases are TGTGCCAGCAGCTTAGAAGGGGCCCCGGGTCGGGAGCAGTTCTTC. The chain combines TRBV7-2 with TRBJ2-1; D is perhaps TRBD1 (5 bases). Germline assignment: CDR1 SGHTA and CDR2 FQGNSA. The CDR3 length is 15 residues. V lost 1 base and J lost 10, with 17 bases in between.

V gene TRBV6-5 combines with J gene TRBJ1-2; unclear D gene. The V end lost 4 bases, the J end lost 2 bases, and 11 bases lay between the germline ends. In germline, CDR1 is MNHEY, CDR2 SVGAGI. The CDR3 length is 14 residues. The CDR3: CASSSPAENYGYTF. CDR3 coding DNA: TGTGCCAGCAGTTCCCCCGCGGAAAACTATGGCTACACCTTC.

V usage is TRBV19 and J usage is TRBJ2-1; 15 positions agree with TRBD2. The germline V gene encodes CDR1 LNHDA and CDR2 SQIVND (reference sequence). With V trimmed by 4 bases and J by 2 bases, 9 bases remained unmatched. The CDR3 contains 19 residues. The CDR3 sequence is CASSTHPGTSGRPYNEQFF. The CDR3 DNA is TGTGCCAGTAGTACCCACCCCGGGACTAGCGGGAGGCCCTACAATGAGCAGTTCTTC.

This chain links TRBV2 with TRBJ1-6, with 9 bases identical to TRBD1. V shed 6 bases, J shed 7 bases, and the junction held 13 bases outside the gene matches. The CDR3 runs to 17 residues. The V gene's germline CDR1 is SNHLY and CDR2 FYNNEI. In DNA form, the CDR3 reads TGTGCCAGCAGCGAAACCGGGACAGGGAATTTAAATTCACCCCTCCACTTT. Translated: CASSETGTGNLNSPLHF.

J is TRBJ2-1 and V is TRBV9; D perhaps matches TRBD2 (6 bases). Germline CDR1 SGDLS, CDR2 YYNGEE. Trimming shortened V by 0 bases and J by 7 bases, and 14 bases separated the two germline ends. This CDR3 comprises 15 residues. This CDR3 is CASSVGGSGQNEQFF. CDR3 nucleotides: TGTGCCAGCAGCGTAGGGGGTAGCGGCCAGAATGAGCAGTTCTTC.

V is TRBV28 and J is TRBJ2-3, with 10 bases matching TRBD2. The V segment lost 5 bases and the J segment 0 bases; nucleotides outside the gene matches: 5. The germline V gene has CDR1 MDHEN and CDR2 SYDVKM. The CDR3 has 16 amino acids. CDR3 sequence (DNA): TGTGCCAGCAGTCCAGGACTAGCGGACAGCACAGATACGCAGTATTTT. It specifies CASSPGLADSTDTQYF.

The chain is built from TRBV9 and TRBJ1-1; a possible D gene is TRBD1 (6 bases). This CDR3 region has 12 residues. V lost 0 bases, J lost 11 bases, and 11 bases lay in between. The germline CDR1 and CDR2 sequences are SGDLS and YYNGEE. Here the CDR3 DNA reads TGTGCCAGCAGCGTAGAGGCGGGGGCGGCTTTCTTT. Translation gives CASSVEAGAAFF.

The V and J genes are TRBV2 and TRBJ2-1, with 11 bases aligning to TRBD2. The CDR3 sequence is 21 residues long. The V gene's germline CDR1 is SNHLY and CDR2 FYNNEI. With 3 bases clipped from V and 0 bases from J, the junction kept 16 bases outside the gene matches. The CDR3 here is CASSEGFPGLAEMSSYNEQFF. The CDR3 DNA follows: TGTGCCAGCAGTGAGGGTTTTCCGGGACTAGCGGAAATGAGCTCCTACAATGAGCAGTTCTTC.

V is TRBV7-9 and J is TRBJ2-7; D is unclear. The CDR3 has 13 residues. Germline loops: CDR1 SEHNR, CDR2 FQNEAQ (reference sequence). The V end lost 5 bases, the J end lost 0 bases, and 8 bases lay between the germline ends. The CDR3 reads CASSGRNSYEQYV. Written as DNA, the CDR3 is TGTGCCAGCAGCGGCAGGAACTCCTACGAGCAGTACGTC.

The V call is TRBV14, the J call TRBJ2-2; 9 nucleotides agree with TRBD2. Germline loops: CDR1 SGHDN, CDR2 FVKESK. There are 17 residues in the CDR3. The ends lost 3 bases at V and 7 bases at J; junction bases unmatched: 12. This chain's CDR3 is CASSQGLLRTSVGELFF. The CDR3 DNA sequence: TGTGCCAGCAGCCAGGGTTTACTCAGGACTAGCGTCGGGGAGCTGTTTTTT.

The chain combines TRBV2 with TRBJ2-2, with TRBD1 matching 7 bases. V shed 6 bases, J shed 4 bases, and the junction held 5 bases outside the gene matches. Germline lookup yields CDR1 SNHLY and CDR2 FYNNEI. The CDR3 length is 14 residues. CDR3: CASRRDSFTGELFF. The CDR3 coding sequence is TGTGCCAGCAGGAGGGACAGTTTCACCGGGGAGCTGTTTTTT.

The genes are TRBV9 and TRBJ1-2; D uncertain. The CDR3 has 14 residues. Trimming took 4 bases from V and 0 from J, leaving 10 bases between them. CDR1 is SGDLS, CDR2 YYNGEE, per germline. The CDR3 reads CASSPWAPNYGYTF. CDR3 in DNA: TGTGCCAGCAGCCCTTGGGCGCCTAACTATGGCTACACCTTC.

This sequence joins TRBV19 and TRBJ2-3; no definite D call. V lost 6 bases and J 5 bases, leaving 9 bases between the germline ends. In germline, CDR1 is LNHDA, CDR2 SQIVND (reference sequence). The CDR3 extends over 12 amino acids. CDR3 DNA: TGTGCCAGTAGCTCTCCCGGAGATACGCAGTATTTT. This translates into CASSSPGDTQYF.

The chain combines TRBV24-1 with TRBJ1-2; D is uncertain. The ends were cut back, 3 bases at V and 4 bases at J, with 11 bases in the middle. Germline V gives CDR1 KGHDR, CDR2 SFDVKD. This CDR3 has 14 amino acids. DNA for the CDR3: TGTGCCACCAGTGATCGGTGGAGAGGCTATGGCTACACCTTC. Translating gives CATSDRWRGYGYTF.

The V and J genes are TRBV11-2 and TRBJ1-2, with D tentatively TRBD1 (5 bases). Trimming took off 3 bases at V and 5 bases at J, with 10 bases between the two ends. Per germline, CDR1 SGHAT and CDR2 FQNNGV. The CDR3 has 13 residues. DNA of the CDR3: TGTGCCAGCAGCTTGGGGGAGGGGTATGGCTACACCTTC. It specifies CASSLGEGYGYTF.

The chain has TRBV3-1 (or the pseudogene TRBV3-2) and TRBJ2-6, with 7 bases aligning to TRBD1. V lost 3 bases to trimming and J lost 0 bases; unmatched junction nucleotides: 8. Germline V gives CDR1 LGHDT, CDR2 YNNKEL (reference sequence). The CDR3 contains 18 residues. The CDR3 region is CASSHRTGSNSGANVLTF. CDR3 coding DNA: TGTGCCAGCAGCCATAGGACAGGAAGTAACTCTGGGGCCAACGTCCTGACTTTC.

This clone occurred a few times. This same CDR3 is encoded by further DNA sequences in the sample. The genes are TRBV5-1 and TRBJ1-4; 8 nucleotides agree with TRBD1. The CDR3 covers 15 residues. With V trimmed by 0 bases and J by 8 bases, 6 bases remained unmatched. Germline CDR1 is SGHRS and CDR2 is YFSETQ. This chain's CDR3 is CASSLDQGAKEKLFF. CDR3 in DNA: TGCGCCAGCAGCTTGGATCAGGGGGCAAAAGAAAAACTGTTTTTT.

CDR3 sequence: CASSSTGGRNSPLHF. CDR3 nucleotides: TGTGCCAGCAGCTCGACAGGGGGTCGTAATTCACCCCTCCACTTT. The genes are TRBV13 and TRBJ1-6; 9 bases are shared with TRBD1. J was trimmed by 6 bases and V by 4 bases; bases with no gene match: 4. CDR3 length: 15 amino acids. Germline V lookup: CDR1 PRHDT, CDR2 FYEKMQ (reference sequence).

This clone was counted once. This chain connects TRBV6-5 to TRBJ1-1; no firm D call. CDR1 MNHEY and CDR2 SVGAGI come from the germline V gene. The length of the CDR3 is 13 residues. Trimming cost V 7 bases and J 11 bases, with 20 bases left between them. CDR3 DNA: TGTGCCAGCAAGGATCCAGGCGGGATGCCGGCTTTCTTT. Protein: CASKDPGGMPAFF.